This T cell receptor beta chain was retrieved from a study of blood T cell repertoires in COVID-19. Study-level background: Sources were T cells, B-cell-depleted T cells, or PBMCs; the material itself was cDNA or gDNA.

J lost 5 bases, V lost 7 bases, and 10 bases had no gene match. The CDR3 extends over 14 amino acids. Germline CDR1 is MDHEN and CDR2 is SYDVKM. Source study methods: Scientists estimated how many nucleated cells there were by amplifying reference gene primers. The table came from immunoSEQ multiplex PCR; TCRdb's copy has only in-frame clones and leaves some out. Clone size and V and J calls were adopted from that table, with D and trimming inferred from the DNA. The sample shows roughly 200,000 clones, about 84% of them seen only once. The receptor comes from a woman older than 75 with COVID-19, enrolled during active disease. The chain couples TRBV28 to TRBJ1-2; 7 nucleotides line up with TRBD1. Sequenced: peripheral blood. The CDR3 sequence: CASITEGAGYGYTF. Here the CDR3 DNA reads TGTGCCAGCATCACCGAGGGGGCGGGGTATGGCTACACCTTC.